Shown below are 18 T cell receptor beta chains from a single sample sequenced in a study of response to subunit inactivated influenza vaccine. TCRdb called the RT-PCR reads again in MiXCR, with one record for every CDR3 protein. The table records more than 700,000 distinct CDR3 sequences, around 21% of them present only once. Here the sequenced sample was PBMCs from blood, taken around 5 days after vaccination. Receptors originate from a man aged 45 to 65 who received an inactivated influenza vaccine.

A few counts support this clonotype. This sequence joins TRBV5-6 and TRBJ2-5; 8 nucleotides agree with TRBD1. The length of the CDR3 is 15 residues. Germline CDR1 is SGHDT and CDR2 is YYEEEE. The ends lost 3 bases at V and 3 bases at J; junction bases unmatched: 7. The CDR3 region is CASSYPGQDEETQYF. CDR3 DNA: TGTGCCAGCAGCTATCCGGGACAGGATGAAGAGACCCAGTACTTC.

This clonotype was detected a few times. The V call is TRBV9, the J call TRBJ2-5; D not certain. V was pared by 2 bases and J by 1 base, with 6 bases between. Germline CDR1 is SGDLS and CDR2 is YYNGEE. The CDR3 sequence is 13 residues long. The CDR3 region is CASSVFSQETQYF. CDR3 sequence (DNA): TGTGCCAGCAGCGTCTTCTCCCAAGAGACCCAGTACTTC.

In this sample, this clonotype turned up a few times. J is TRBJ1-1 and V is TRBV7-8; 8 bases agree with TRBD1. Germline-derived CDR1 and CDR2 are SGHVS and FQNEAQ. The trim removed 2 bases at V and 5 bases at J, leaving 4 bases unmatched. The CDR3 spans 14 residues. CDR3 coding DNA: TGTGCCAGCAGCTTATCAGGGGGCGATACTGAAGCTTTCTTT. Encoded protein: CASSLSGGDTEAFF.

The chain has TRBV7-6 and TRBJ2-2; weak D call: TRBD1 (5 bases). The germline gives CDR1 SGHVS, CDR2 FNYEAQ. V lost 2 bases to trimming and J lost 0 bases, with 13 bases between them. This CDR3 is built from 17 residues. The CDR3 DNA reads TGTGCCAGCAGCTTACCGGACAAGAAGACGAACACCGGGGAGCTGTTTTTT. Translated, it gives CASSLPDKKTNTGELFF.

The chain recombines TRBV27 with TRBJ2-5; 8 bases are shared with TRBD2. V dropped 9 bases and J dropped 5; count of bases not matched to a gene: 8. The CDR3 is 13 residues long. Germline-derived CDR1 and CDR2 are MNHEY and SMNVEV (reference sequence). CDR3 nucleotide sequence: TGTGCCAGTGAGCGGGGGCCGGGGGAGACCCAGTACTTC. This encodes CASERGPGETQYF.

The V gene is TRBV12-3 or TRBV12-4, the J gene TRBJ1-4; the match to TRBD1 covers 7 bases. The CDR3 extends over 13 amino acids. V gave up 10 bases and J gave up 6 bases; unmatched junction bases: 8. CDR3 residues: CATRQGIDEKLFF. CDR3 sequence (DNA): TGTGCCACCCGACAGGGTATTGATGAAAAACTGTTTTTT.

The J gene is TRBJ2-7, the V gene TRBV18, with a tentative D call TRBD1 (6 bases). Germline CDR1 reads KGHSH; CDR2 reads LQKENI. CDR3 length: 15 residues. The ends were cut back, 3 bases at V and 3 bases at J, with 15 bases in the middle. The CDR3: CASSPTGPYIYEQYF. CDR3 nucleotide sequence: TGTGCCAGCTCACCGACAGGCCCCTACATCTACGAGCAGTACTTC.

The J gene is TRBJ2-1, the V gene TRBV7-2, with TRBD1 as a possible D gene (5 bases). The CDR3 spans 17 residues. V lost 0 bases, J lost 6 bases, and 18 bases lay in between. Looked up from germline, CDR1 is SGHTA and CDR2 is FQGNSA. CDR3 coding DNA: TGTGCCAGCAGCTTAGCTCTGGGGCCGGCCGGGTCCAATGAGCAGTTCTTC. Translated: CASSLALGPAGSNEQFF.

This clonotype was observed a handful of times. The V gene is TRBV28, the J gene TRBJ2-4; 8 nucleotides line up with TRBD1. Germline CDR1 MDHEN, CDR2 SYDVKM. The CDR3 sequence is 17 residues long. The junction had 8 bases not matched to a gene; V was cut back by 4 bases and J by 0 bases. The CDR3 reads CASSSPGRGRAKNIQYF. In DNA form, the CDR3 reads TGTGCCAGCAGTTCGCCGGGCAGGGGGCGAGCCAAAAACATTCAGTACTTC.

The chain combines TRBV5-1 with TRBJ2-7, with D hard to call. Trimming took 1 base from V and 2 from J, leaving 13 bases between them. Germline-derived CDR1 and CDR2 are SGHRS and YFSETQ. This CDR3 is built from 15 residues. CDR3 coding DNA: TGCGCCAGCAGCTTGAATTCCGGGCAAGCCTACGAGCAGTACTTC. This codes for CASSLNSGQAYEQYF.

This chain uses TRBV12-3 or TRBV12-4 with TRBJ2-5; a possible D gene is TRBD2 (5 bases). This CDR3 is built from 15 residues. With 7 bases removed from V and 1 base from J, the gap between germline ends came to 16 bases. CDR3 nucleotide sequence: TGTGCCAGCACTCCTTCTCGGGCGGGCCAAGAGACCCAGTACTTC. Residues: CASTPSRAGQETQYF.

J is TRBJ2-2 and V is TRBV12-3 or TRBV12-4, with D perhaps TRBD1 (5 bases). V lost 3 bases to trimming and J lost 7 bases, with 12 bases between them. The CDR3 has 14 amino acids. This chain's CDR3 is CASSLGRGIGELFF. The CDR3 DNA is TGTGCCAGCAGTTTGGGAAGGGGAATCGGGGAGCTGTTTTTT.

The chain carries TRBV11-2 and TRBJ2-3; the match to TRBD2 covers 8 bases. The junction had 4 bases not matched to a gene; V was cut back by 3 bases and J by 2 bases. In germline, CDR1 is SGHAT, CDR2 FQNNGV. This CDR3 has 15 residues. The CDR3 sequence: CASSFRRGDTDTQYF. In nucleotides, the CDR3 is TGTGCCAGCAGCTTCCGGCGGGGGGACACAGATACGCAGTATTTT.

This clonotype was detected a few times. The rearrangement uses TRBV12-3 or TRBV12-4 and TRBJ2-7; possible D gene TRBD2, 7 bases. The CDR3 consists of 17 residues. With 5 bases removed from V and 0 bases from J, the gap between germline ends came to 20 bases. The CDR3 nucleotides are TGTGCCAGCAGTCCAATAATGGGAGGGGGGAGCTCCTACGAGCAGTACTTC. Its translation: CASSPIMGGGSSYEQYF.

The chain uses TRBV29-1 and TRBJ2-1; 8 positions agree with TRBD2. Unmatched junction bases numbered 11, after V lost 7 bases and J lost 6 bases. This CDR3 spans 14 amino acids. The germline V gene has CDR1 SQVTM and CDR2 ANQGSEA. The CDR3 spells CSALPGRASNEQFF. DNA for the CDR3: TGCAGCGCTCTTCCCGGGAGGGCCAGCAATGAGCAGTTCTTC.

This chain uses TRBV28 with TRBJ1-1, with no clear D. The CDR3 is made up of 16 amino acids. CDR1 is MDHEN, CDR2 SYDVKM, per germline. Trimming removed 3 bases from V and 4 bases from J, with 18 bases in between. The CDR3 region has the DNA TGTGCCAGCAGTTTCATCACTTTCGCGAAGAGCACTGAAGCTTTCTTT. Translated, it gives CASSFITFAKSTEAFF.

The chain links TRBV12-3 or TRBV12-4 to TRBJ1-6, with TRBD1 as a possible D gene (5 bases). Trimming took off 4 bases at V and 9 bases at J, with 10 bases between the two ends. The CDR3 sequence is 13 residues long. The CDR3 protein is CASSSWGSSPLHF. The CDR3 coding sequence is TGTGCCAGCAGTTCCTGGGGCAGTTCACCCCTCCACTTT.

This clonotype came up a few times. The rearrangement uses TRBV28 and TRBJ1-1; 7 bases are a match to TRBD1. Trimming cost V 3 bases and J 7 bases; bases outside gene matches: 5. Germline V CDR1 and CDR2: MDHEN, SYDVKM. The CDR3 covers 13 residues. The CDR3 here is CASSLVRQGEAFF. The CDR3 coding sequence is TGTGCCAGCAGTTTGGTTCGACAGGGTGAAGCTTTCTTT.